Below, 10 T cell receptor beta chains from the same sample are listed, as sequenced in a study of identifying expanded T cells in peripheral blood. Libraries were prepared by immunoSEQ multiplex PCR; TCRdb keeps only in-frame clonotypes and omits some of them. The sample lists roughly 61,000 clones, about 92% seen once, with 3.5% to 4.5% in the top ten. Sequencing was performed on blood. The receptors originated from a person aged 18 to 70 in good health.

The chain couples TRBV9 to TRBJ2-3; 10 bases line up with TRBD2. The CDR3 has 16 residues. Germline values: CDR1 SGDLS, CDR2 YYNGEE. V was pared by 3 bases and J by 2 bases, with 6 bases of the junction left unmatched. The CDR3 region is CASSAVAGGHTDTQYF. Written as DNA, the CDR3 is TGTGCCAGCAGCGCGGTAGCGGGAGGTCACACAGATACGCAGTATTTT.

The gene calls are TRBV29-1 and TRBJ2-1; TRBD2 agrees at 7 bases. The V gene end was trimmed by 6 bases and the J gene end by 7 bases; junction bases not matched to a gene: 9. The V gene's germline CDR1 is SQVTM and CDR2 ANQGSEA. The CDR3 length is 13 residues. The CDR3 region is CSVNSGSGNEQFF. CDR3 DNA: TGCAGCGTGAATAGCGGGTCGGGGAATGAGCAGTTCTTC.

This rearrangement joins TRBV5-1 to TRBJ2-7, with 10 positions matching TRBD2. The germline V gene has CDR1 SGHRS and CDR2 YFSETQ. After removal of 4 bases from V and 2 bases from J, the junction contained 6 bases not matched to a gene. The CDR3 consists of 15 residues. CDR3 bases: TGCGCCAGCAGCCCCTTAGCGGGGGGCACCTACGAGCAGTACTTC. Protein product: CASSPLAGGTYEQYF.

The gene calls are TRBV5-1 and TRBJ2-1, with D unresolved. There are 15 residues in the CDR3. Germline assignment: CDR1 SGHRS and CDR2 YFSETQ. Trimming took 0 bases from V and 0 from J, leaving 7 bases between them. The CDR3 coding sequence is TGCGCCAGCAGCTTGGCCCTCAGCTCCTACAATGAGCAGTTCTTC. It is translated as CASSLALSSYNEQFF. Full variable domain (missing parts from reference TRBV5-1 and TRBJ2-1): KAGVTQTPRYLIKTRGQQVTLSCSPISGHRSVSWYQQTPGQGLQFLFEYFSETQRNKGNFPGRFSGRQFSNSRSEMNVSTLELGDSALYLCASSLALSSYNEQFFGPGTRLTVL.

The J gene is TRBJ2-5, the V gene TRBV5-5, with TRBD2 matching 7 bases. Unmatched junction bases numbered 8, after V lost 6 bases and J lost 3 bases. Germline V gives CDR1 SGHKS, CDR2 YYEKEE (reference sequence). CDR3 length: 14 amino acids. Written as DNA, the CDR3 is TGTGCCAGCACCCGCTGGCTAGCGGAAGAGACCCAGTACTTC. This codes for CASTRWLAEETQYF.

This rearrangement joins TRBV9 to TRBJ2-1, with D unresolved. V was trimmed by 0 bases and J by 12 bases, leaving 13 bases between them. CDR3 length: 13 residues. Germline loops: CDR1 SGDLS, CDR2 YYNGEE. The CDR3, as DNA: TGTGCCAGCAGCGTAGCGGTGGGTCATGGGCAGTTCTTC. Protein sequence: CASSVAVGHGQFF.

V is TRBV29-1 and J is TRBJ2-1; 12 nucleotides match TRBD2. Unmatched junction bases numbered 17, after V lost 8 bases and J lost 6 bases. The CDR3 sequence is 17 residues long. Germline assignment: CDR1 SQVTM and CDR2 ANQGSEA. The CDR3 reads CSIGATSGRRWANEQFF. DNA of the CDR3: TGCAGCATTGGGGCGACTAGCGGGAGAAGATGGGCCAATGAGCAGTTCTTC.

V usage is TRBV15 and J usage is TRBJ1-3; D remains unclear. CDR3 length equals 11 residues. From germline, CDR1 is LNHNV and CDR2 YYDKDF (reference sequence). V dropped 6 bases and J dropped 2 bases, with 2 bases sitting between them. The chain's CDR3 is CATRTGNTIYF. CDR3 nucleotide sequence: TGTGCCACCAGAACTGGAAACACCATATATTTT.

The rearrangement joins TRBV2 to TRBJ2-7; D uncertain. Per the germline V gene, CDR1 is SNHLY and CDR2 is FYNNEI. The CDR3 loop spans 11 amino acids. Trimming took off 10 bases at V and 6 bases at J, with 13 bases between the two ends. CDR3 amino acids: CATTGHAEQYF. In DNA form, the CDR3 reads TGTGCCACCACCGGGCATGCCGAGCAGTACTTC.

This rearrangement joins TRBV9 to TRBJ1-3, with D tentatively TRBD1 (6 bases). Per germline, CDR1 SGDLS and CDR2 YYNGEE. V lost 2 bases and J lost 0, with 12 bases in between. The CDR3 totals 16 residues. The CDR3 sequence: CASSVRTAYSGNTIYF. The CDR3 DNA reads as TGTGCCAGCAGCGTCCGGACAGCATACTCTGGAAACACCATATATTTT.